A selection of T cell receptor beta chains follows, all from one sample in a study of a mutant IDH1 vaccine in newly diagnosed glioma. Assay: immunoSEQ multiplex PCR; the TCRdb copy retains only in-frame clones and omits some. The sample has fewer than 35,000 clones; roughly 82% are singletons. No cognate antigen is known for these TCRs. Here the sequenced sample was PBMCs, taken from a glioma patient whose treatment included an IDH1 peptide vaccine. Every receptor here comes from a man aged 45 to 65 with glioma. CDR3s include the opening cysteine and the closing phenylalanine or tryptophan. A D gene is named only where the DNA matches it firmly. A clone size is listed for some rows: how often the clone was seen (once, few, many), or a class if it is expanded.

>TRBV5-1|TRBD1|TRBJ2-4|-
CASSLRDRGSIQYF
TGCGCCAGCAGCCTCCGGGACAGGGGTTCCATTCAGTACTTC
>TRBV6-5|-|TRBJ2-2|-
CASSLGHLTGELFF
TGTGCCAGCAGTCTTGGACATCTCACCGGGGAGCTGTTTTTT
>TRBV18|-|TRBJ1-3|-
CASSPGGDSGNTIYF
TGTGCCAGCTCACCAGGCGGAGACTCTGGAAACACCATATATTTT
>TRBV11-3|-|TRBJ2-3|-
CASSPTRNTDTQYF
TGTGCCAGCAGCCCTACTAGAAATACAGATACGCAGTATTTT
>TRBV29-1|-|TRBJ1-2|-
CSVEGGGYTF
TGCAGCGTTGAAGGGGGCGGCTACACCTTC
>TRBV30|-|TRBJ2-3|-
CAWSREDTQYF
TGTGCCTGGAGTCGCGAAGATACGCAGTATTTT
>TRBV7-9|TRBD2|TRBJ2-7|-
CASSSGGEIYEQYF
TGTGCCAGCAGCTCTGGGGGGGAGATCTACGAGCAGTACTTC
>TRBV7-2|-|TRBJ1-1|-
CASSLTNSVNTEAFF
TGTGCCAGCAGCTTAACGAACAGCGTGAACACTGAAGCTTTCTTT
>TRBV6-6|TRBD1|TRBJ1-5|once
CASSTGQYNQPQHF
TGTGCCAGCAGTACGGGACAGTACAATCAGCCCCAGCATTTT
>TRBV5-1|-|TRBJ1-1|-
CASSQQNMNTEAFF
TGCGCCAGCAGTCAACAGAACATGAACACTGAAGCTTTCTTT
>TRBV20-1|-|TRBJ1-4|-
CSATGEKLFF
TGCAGTGCAACAGGGGAAAAACTGTTTTTT
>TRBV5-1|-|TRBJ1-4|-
CASSENGGANEKLFF
TGCGCCAGCAGCGAGAACGGGGGGGCTAATGAAAAACTGTTTTTT
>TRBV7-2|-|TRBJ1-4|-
CASSRGGGFGPAEKLFF
TGTGCCAGCAGCCGAGGTGGGGGATTTGGGCCTGCGGAAAAACTGTTTTTT
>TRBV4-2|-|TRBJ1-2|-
CASSQLGTAGYTF
TGTGCCAGCAGCCAGTTGGGGACCGCTGGCTACACCTTC
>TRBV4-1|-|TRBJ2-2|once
CASSQERTGELFF
TGCGCCAGCAGCCAAGAGCGGACCGGGGAGCTGTTTTTT
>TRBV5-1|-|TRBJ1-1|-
CASSSSGTKNAEAFF
TGCGCCAGCAGCTCGTCCGGAACCAAAAACGCTGAAGCTTTCTTT
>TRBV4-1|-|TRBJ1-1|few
CASSQGIGYTEAFF
TGCGCCAGCAGCCAAGGAATCGGGTACACTGAAGCTTTCTTT
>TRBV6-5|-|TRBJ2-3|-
CASSYGTRTDTQYF
TGTGCCAGCAGTTACGGGACGCGCACAGATACGCAGTATTTT
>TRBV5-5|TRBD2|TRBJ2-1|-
CASSLSGGEGNEQFF
TGTGCCAGCAGCCTTAGCGGGGGCGAAGGAAATGAGCAGTTCTTC
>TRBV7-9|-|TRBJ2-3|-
CASSLTLVTGSHTDTQYF
TGTGCCAGCAGCTTAACCCTAGTTACGGGAAGTCACACAGATACGCAGTATTTT
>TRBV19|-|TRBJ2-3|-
CAGGDADTQYF
TGTGCCGGAGGGGATGCAGATACGCAGTATTTT
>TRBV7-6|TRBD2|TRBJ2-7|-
CASSKGTSYEQYF
TGTGCCAGCAGCAAGGGGACTAGCTACGAGCAGTACTTC
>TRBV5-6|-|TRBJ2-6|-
CASSTQGGSGANVLTF
TGTGCCAGCAGTACACAGGGGGGGTCCGGGGCCAACGTCCTGACTTTC
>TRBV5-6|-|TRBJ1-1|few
CASTTLENTEAFF
TGTGCCAGCACGACCTTGGAGAACACTGAAGCTTTCTTT
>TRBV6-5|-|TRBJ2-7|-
CASSPSGAGEQYF
TGTGCCAGCAGCCCGAGTGGGGCGGGCGAGCAGTACTTC
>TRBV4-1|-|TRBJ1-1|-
CASSSQSTKNTEAFF
TGCGCCAGCAGCTCGCAGTCTACAAAGAACACTGAAGCTTTCTTT
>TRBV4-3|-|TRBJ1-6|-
CASSQVLLSPLHF
TGCGCCAGCAGCCAAGTCCTTCTTTCACCCCTCCACTTT
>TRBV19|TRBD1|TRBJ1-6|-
CASSIGDRGSYSPLHF
TGTGCCAGTAGTATCGGGGACAGGGGTTCATATTCACCCCTCCACTTT
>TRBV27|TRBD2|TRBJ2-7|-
CASSLASGSFSYEQYF
TGTGCCAGCAGTTTGGCTAGCGGGAGTTTCTCCTACGAGCAGTACTTC
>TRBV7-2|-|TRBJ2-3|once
CASSLNPISTDTQYF
TGTGCCAGCAGCTTAAATCCGATCAGCACAGATACGCAGTATTTT
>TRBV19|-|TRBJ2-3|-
CASSYLGDTQYF
TGTGCCAGTAGTTACCTTGGGGATACGCAGTATTTT
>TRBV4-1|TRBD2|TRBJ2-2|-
CASSQEAGGPYGTGELFF
TGCGCCAGCAGCCAAGAAGCGGGAGGGCCCTATGGCACCGGGGAGCTGTTTTTT
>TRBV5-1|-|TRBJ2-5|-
CASSLSPTEETQYF
TGCGCCAGCAGCTTGTCGCCAACAGAAGAGACCCAGTACTTC
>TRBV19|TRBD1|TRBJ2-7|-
CASNGQGSHEQYF
TGTGCCAGTAATGGACAGGGCTCCCACGAGCAGTACTTC
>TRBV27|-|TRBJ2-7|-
CASGLGASYEQYF
TGTGCCAGCGGACTCGGGGCCTCCTACGAGCAGTACTTC
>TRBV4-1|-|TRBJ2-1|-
CASSQDSGALHNEQFF
TGCGCCAGCAGCCAAGATTCCGGGGCCTTACATAATGAGCAGTTCTTC
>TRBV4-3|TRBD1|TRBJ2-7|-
CASSQDKQGYEQYF
TGCGCCAGCAGCCAAGATAAACAGGGGTACGAGCAGTACTTC
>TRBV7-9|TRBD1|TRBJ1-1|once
CASSPPGTVNTEAFF
TGTGCCAGCAGCCCGCCGGGGACAGTGAACACTGAAGCTTTCTTT
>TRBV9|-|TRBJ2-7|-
CASSPKAAPYEQYF
TGTGCCAGCAGCCCCAAGGCGGCCCCCTACGAGCAGTACTTC
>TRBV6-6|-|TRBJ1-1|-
CASRRGLNTEAFF
TGTGCCAGCAGACGAGGACTAAACACTGAAGCTTTCTTT
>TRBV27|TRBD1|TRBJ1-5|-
CASSLSTGGNQPQHF
TGTGCCAGCAGTTTATCGACAGGGGGCAATCAGCCCCAGCATTTT
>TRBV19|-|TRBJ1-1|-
CASSILLNTEAFF
TGTGCCAGTAGTATTCTTCTTAACACTGAAGCTTTCTTT
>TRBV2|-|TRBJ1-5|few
CASSEGTVTNQPQHF
TGTGCCAGCAGTGAAGGGACAGTAACTAATCAGCCCCAGCATTTT
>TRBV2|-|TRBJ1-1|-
CASHLRQGSSEAFF
TGTGCCTCCCACCTCCGGCAGGGCAGTAGTGAAGCTTTCTTT
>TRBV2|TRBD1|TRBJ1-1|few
CASSDNRDRVTEAFF
TGTGCCAGCAGTGATAATAGGGACAGGGTCACTGAAGCTTTCTTT
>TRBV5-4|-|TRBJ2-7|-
CASSLSGDSYEQYF
TGTGCCAGCAGCTTATCAGGGGACTCCTACGAGCAGTACTTC
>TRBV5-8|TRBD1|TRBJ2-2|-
CASSPSRQGIGELFF
TGTGCCAGCAGCCCCTCCCGACAGGGAATCGGGGAGCTGTTTTTT
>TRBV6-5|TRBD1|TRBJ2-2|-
CASNRQGEDTGELFF
TGTGCCAGCAACCGACAGGGGGAGGATACCGGGGAGCTGTTTTTT
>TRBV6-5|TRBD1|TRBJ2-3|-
CASSSLARGTTDTQYF
TGTGCCAGCAGTTCCTTGGCCAGGGGGACGACAGATACGCAGTATTTT
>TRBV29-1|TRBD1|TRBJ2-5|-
CSVEDLGLWTGGRETQYF
TGCAGCGTTGAAGATCTCGGTTTGTGGACAGGGGGGAGAGAGACCCAGTACTTC
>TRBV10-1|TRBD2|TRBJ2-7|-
CASSCWWATSGVVDEQYF
TGCGCCAGCAGTTGCTGGTGGGCCACTAGCGGAGTTGTTGACGAGCAGTACTTC
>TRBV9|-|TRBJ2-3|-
CASSVDGPTRDTQYF
TGTGCCAGCAGCGTAGACGGGCCTACGAGAGATACGCAGTATTTT
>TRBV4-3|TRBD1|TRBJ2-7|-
CASSRKTGASSEQYF
TGCGCCAGCAGCCGAAAGACAGGGGCGTCCAGCGAGCAGTACTTC
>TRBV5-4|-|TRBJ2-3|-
CASSLGAGIGTDTQYF
TGTGCCAGCAGCTTGGGGGCAGGGATTGGCACAGATACGCAGTATTTT
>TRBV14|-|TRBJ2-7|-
CASSQAAGRFYEQYF
TGTGCCAGCAGCCAAGCTGCCGGGAGATTCTACGAGCAGTACTTC
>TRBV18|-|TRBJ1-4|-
CASSPSPPHEKLFF
TGTGCCAGCTCACCTTCCCCCCCCCATGAAAAACTGTTTTTT
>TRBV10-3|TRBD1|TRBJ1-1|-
CAISGQGVNTEAFF
TGTGCCATCAGTGGACAGGGTGTGAACACTGAAGCTTTCTTT
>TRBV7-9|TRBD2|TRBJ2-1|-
CASSTREGTEQFF
TGTGCCAGCAGCACCCGGGAGGGCACTGAGCAGTTCTTC
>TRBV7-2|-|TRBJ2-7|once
CASSPRYEQYF
TGTGCCAGCAGCCCCCGGTACGAGCAGTACTTC
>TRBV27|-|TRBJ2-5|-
CASTPREGYQETQYF
TGTGCCAGCACCCCACGAGAGGGTTACCAAGAGACCCAGTACTTC